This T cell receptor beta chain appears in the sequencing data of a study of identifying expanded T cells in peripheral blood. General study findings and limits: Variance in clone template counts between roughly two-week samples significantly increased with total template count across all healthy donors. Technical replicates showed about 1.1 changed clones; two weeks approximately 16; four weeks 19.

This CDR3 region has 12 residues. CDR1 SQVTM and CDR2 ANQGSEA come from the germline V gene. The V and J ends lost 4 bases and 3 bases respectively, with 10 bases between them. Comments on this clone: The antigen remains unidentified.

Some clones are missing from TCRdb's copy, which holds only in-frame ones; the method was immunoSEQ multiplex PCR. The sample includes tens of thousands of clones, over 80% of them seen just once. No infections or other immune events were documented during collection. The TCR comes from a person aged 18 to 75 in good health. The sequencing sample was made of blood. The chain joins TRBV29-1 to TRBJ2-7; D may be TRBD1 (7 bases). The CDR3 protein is CSVGRDSYEQYF. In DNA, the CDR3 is TGCAGCGTTGGGCGGGACAGCTACGAGCAGTACTTC.